Sequencing of this TCR beta chain was carried out in a study of cytomegalovirus exposure and HLA in healthy donors. Regarding this clone: The antigen is undetermined.

The PCR used 60 Vbeta and 13 Jbeta primers. Sequenced by immunoSEQ multiplex PCR; TCRdb stores in-frame clones only, minus some. The table lists fewer than 110,000 clones, around 85% of them singletons. Study-wide results and caveats: Most CMV-associated TCR beta chains were later found to appear HLA-restricted. Further analysis was carried out later, and it showed several of the most significant clusters appearing linked to common viral pathogens. Of the V segments, some could not be distinguished, including TRBV6-2 and TRBV6-3, and were excluded. Among immune exposure information, only CMV serostatus was available.

Germline CDR1 and CDR2: GTSNPN and SVGIG (reference sequence). The V and J ends lost 4 bases and 2 bases, in that order; junction bases with no gene match: 2. The length of the CDR3 is 14 residues. J is TRBJ2-7 and V is TRBV30; 13 bases align to TRBD2. This receptor was taken from a young man in good health and CMV-seronegative. What was sequenced was PBMCs. CDR3 DNA: TGTGCCTGGACACTAGCGGGAGGGGCCTACGAGCAGTACTTC. It yields the protein CAWTLAGGAYEQYF.